These T cell receptor beta chains were read from a single sample in a study of T cell responses to AZD1222 COVID-19 vaccine. Repertoires were generated with immunoSEQ multiplex PCR, while TCRdb's copy carries only in-frame clones and drops some. The table has under 250,000 clones, 93% seen once. The material sequenced was peripheral blood, taken on day 0 of MenACWY control vaccination. Every receptor here comes from an adult in good health. CDR3s include the opening cysteine and the closing phenylalanine or tryptophan. D genes are given only for firm matches. Clone size appears in some rows only: once, few, many, or a class for an expanded clone.

V gene	J gene	clone size	D gene	CDR3 DNA	CDR3 protein
TRBV7-6	TRBJ2-2	-	-	TGTGCCAGCAGCTCACACAAGACAGGGAACACCGGGGAGCTGTTTTTT	CASSSHKTGNTGELFF
TRBV5-1	TRBJ1-2	-	TRBD1	TGCGCCAGCAGTTTCGGGACAGGGGGGTATGGCTACACCTTC	CASSFGTGGYGYTF
TRBV15	TRBJ2-2	-	-	TGTGCCACCAGCAGAGTTACGGCCGGGAACACCGGGGAGCTGTTTTTT	CATSRVTAGNTGELFF
TRBV6-5	TRBJ2-7	-	TRBD2	TGTGCCAGCAGAAAGGGGACTACCAGCTCCTACGAGCAGTACTTC	CASRKGTTSSYEQYF
TRBV28	TRBJ1-2	-	-	TGTGCCAGCAGTTTCAGAAGCGCTGGCTACACCTTC	CASSFRSAGYTF
TRBV9	TRBJ2-7	once	-	TGTGCCAGCAGCGTCGGCCCCCAGGGGACCTACGAGCAGTACTTC	CASSVGPQGTYEQYF
TRBV14	TRBJ2-7	once	-	TGTGCCAGCAGTCCTCTTGGGCGGTTCTCCTACGAGCAGTACTTC	CASSPLGRFSYEQYF
TRBV10-3	TRBJ1-1	-	-	TGTGCCATCAGTGAGAGGGGAACTATGAACACTGAAGCTTTCTTT	CAISERGTMNTEAFF
TRBV7-2	TRBJ2-3	-	-	TGTGCCAGCAGGCTTAGGAGGGGCGGAACAGATACGCAGTATTTT	CASRLRRGGTDTQYF
TRBV5-1	TRBJ2-7	-	-	TGCGCCTCCAGGCAGGAAACTTACGAGCAGTACTTC	CASRQETYEQYF
TRBV28	TRBJ2-3	once	TRBD2	TGTGCCAGCAGTCTTAGCGGGGGGCCGGGAGATACGCAGTATTTT	CASSLSGGPGDTQYF
TRBV7-2	TRBJ1-2	-	-	TGTGCCAGCAGCTTAGCCCAGGGAAACTATGGCTACACCTTC	CASSLAQGNYGYTF
TRBV15	TRBJ1-5	-	TRBD1	TGTGCCACCAGCAGAGGGGGTGCGACAGGGTCCAGCAATCAGCCCCAGCATTTT	CATSRGGATGSSNQPQHF
TRBV28	TRBJ1-1	-	-	TGTGCCAGCAGGTGGGACATGAACACTGAAGCTTTCTTT	CASRWDMNTEAFF
TRBV7-8	TRBJ1-2	-	-	TGTGCCGGCGGGGGCCCGGAAGGTTATGGCTACACCTTC	CAGGGPEGYGYTF
TRBV28	TRBJ1-5	-	TRBD1	TGTGCCAGCAGTCGCGGACAGGGTTATCAGCCCCAGCATTTT	CASSRGQGYQPQHF
TRBV30	TRBJ2-3	-	-	TGTGCCTGGAACCTCCGACCGCCACACACAGATACGCAGTATTTT	CAWNLRPPHTDTQYF
TRBV5-5	TRBJ1-3	-	TRBD1	TGTGCCAGCAGCTTGGTGGGGACAGCAGGCACCATATATTTT	CASSLVGTAGTIYF
TRBV15	TRBJ1-3	-	-	TGTGCCACCAGCAGATTCCTTCAGGGTGACACCATATATTTT	CATSRFLQGDTIYF
TRBV9	TRBJ1-5	-	-	TGTGCCAGCAGCGCGGGGGGGGCGCGAGCTCAGCCCCAGCATTTT	CASSAGGARAQPQHF
TRBV2	TRBJ1-4	-	-	TGTGCCAGCAGTTCGAACCACCACCAAAACTACGAAAAACTGTTTTTT	CASSSNHHQNYEKLFF
TRBV7-9	TRBJ1-3	-	-	TGTGCCAGCAGCCAGCAGGGGTTCGCTGGAAACACCATATATTTT	CASSQQGFAGNTIYF
TRBV19	TRBJ1-4	-	-	TGTGCCAGTAGTGCCGGGACACCCGATGAAAAACTGTTTTTT	CASSAGTPDEKLFF
TRBV11-2	TRBJ2-7	-	TRBD1	TGTGCCAGCAGCTCTACCGGGACAGGGGGTGGTGAGCAGTACTTC	CASSSTGTGGGEQYF
TRBV6-5	TRBJ1-1	-	-	TGTGCCAGCACCCCCCGCTTAACGAACACTGAAGCTTTCTTT	CASTPRLTNTEAFF
TRBV16	TRBJ1-2	-	-	TGTGCCAGCAGCGGGGCTAACTATGGCTACACCTTC	CASSGANYGYTF
TRBV27	TRBJ1-3	-	-	TGTGCCAGCAGTTCCGGAGCCAACCTAATCTCTGGAAACACCATATATTTT	CASSSGANLISGNTIYF
TRBV12-3/TRBV12-4	TRBJ2-5	-	-	TGTGCCAGCAGTCTCCGGGAGACCCAGTACTTC	CASSLRETQYF
TRBV5-1	TRBJ1-1	-	TRBD1	TGCGCCAGCAGCCAGGGGGTAGAAGCTTTCTTT	CASSQGVEAFF
TRBV7-2	TRBJ1-3	-	-	TGTGCCAGCAGCTTGGGGAGTTTGTCCACCATATATTTT	CASSLGSLSTIYF
TRBV15	TRBJ1-5	-	-	TGTGCCACCAGCCCGGCGCGACAGCCCCAGCATTTT	CATSPARQPQHF
TRBV19	TRBJ2-7	-	-	TGTGCCAGTAGTATGATCGGGGACTTAAACTCCTACGAGCAGTACTTC	CASSMIGDLNSYEQYF
TRBV3-1/TRBV3-2	TRBJ1-3	-	-	TGTGCCAGCAGCCAGGGTCGTCGAAACACCATATATTTT	CASSQGRRNTIYF
TRBV5-1	TRBJ2-3	-	TRBD1	TGCGCCAGCAGCTTGGGGACAGGGGGCAAGGATACGCAGTATTTT	CASSLGTGGKDTQYF
TRBV24-1	TRBJ2-5	-	TRBD1	TGTGCCACCAGTGACCGTAACAGGGGGAAGGGGACCCAGTACTTC	CATSDRNRGKGTQYF